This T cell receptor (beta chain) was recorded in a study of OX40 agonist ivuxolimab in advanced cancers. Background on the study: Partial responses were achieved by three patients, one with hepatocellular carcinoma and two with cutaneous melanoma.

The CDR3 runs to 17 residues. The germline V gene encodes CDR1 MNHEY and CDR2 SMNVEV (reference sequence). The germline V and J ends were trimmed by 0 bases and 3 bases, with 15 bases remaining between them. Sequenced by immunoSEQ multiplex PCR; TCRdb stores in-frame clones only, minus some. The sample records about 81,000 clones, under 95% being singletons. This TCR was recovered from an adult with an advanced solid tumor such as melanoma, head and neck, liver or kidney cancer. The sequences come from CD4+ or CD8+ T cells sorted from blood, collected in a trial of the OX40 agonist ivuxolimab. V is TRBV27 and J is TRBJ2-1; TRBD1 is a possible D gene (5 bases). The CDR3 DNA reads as TGTGCCAGCAGTTTATCGTCAGTGGGCAGGGTCTACAATGAGCAGTTCTTC. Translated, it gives CASSLSSVGRVYNEQFF.